The 27 T cell receptor beta chains listed next were all sequenced from one sample in a study of cytomegalovirus exposure and HLA in healthy donors. Use of 60 Vbeta and 13 Jbeta primers characterized the PCR. The data were produced by immunoSEQ multiplex PCR, yet TCRdb's version contains in-frame clones alone and is incomplete. The table has 100,000 or so clones, around 82% seen once; the top ten hold approximately 2%. Material: PBMCs. The receptors were sampled from a man between 18 and 35 years old in good health and CMV-seronegative.

This rearrangement joins TRBV18 to TRBJ2-2, with a possible D match to TRBD1 (6 bases). Germline values: CDR1 KGHSH, CDR2 LQKENI. The CDR3 runs to 16 residues. V was pared by 5 bases and J by 2 bases, with 15 bases between. This chain's CDR3 is CASSARQDTNTGELFF. The DNA for the CDR3 is TGTGCCAGCTCAGCCAGACAGGACACCAACACCGGGGAGCTGTTTTTT.

V is TRBV15 and J is TRBJ2-3; perhaps TRBD2 as D (5 bases). Trimming removed 0 bases at V and 6 bases at J, with 10 bases between. Germline CDR1 is LNHNV and CDR2 is YYDKDF (reference sequence). CDR3 size: 14 residues. The chain's CDR3 is CATSREGTGDTQYF. CDR3 coding DNA: TGTGCCACCAGCAGAGAAGGCACGGGGGATACGCAGTATTTT. The full variable domain, rest sourced from reference TRBV15 and TRBJ2-3, is DAMVIQNPRYQVTQFGKPVTLSCSQTLNHNVMYWYQQKSSQAPKLLFHYYDKDFNNEADTPDNFQSRRPNTSFCFLDIRSPGLGDTAMYLCATSREGTGDTQYFGPGTRLTVL.

The gene calls are TRBV6-1 and TRBJ2-7; D call uncertain. Germline V gene sequence: CDR1 MNHNS, CDR2 SASEGT. The CDR3 consists of 14 residues. Trimming took 0 bases from V and 1 from J, leaving 7 bases between them. Here the CDR3 reads CASSEAPGSYEQYF. Written as DNA, the CDR3 is TGTGCCAGCAGTGAAGCCCCAGGATCCTACGAGCAGTACTTC.

The rearrangement uses TRBV4-1 and TRBJ2-5, with 8 bases lining up with TRBD2. The CDR3 is 17 amino acids. Trimming removed 1 base from V and 4 bases from J; junction bases left unmatched: 11. Germline V lookup: CDR1 MGHRA, CDR2 YSYEKL. The CDR3 DNA reads TGCGCCAGCAGCCAAGCACAACGGGGGGGCTCAGGAGAGACCCAGTACTTC. Its protein is CASSQAQRGGSGETQYF.

The V and J genes are TRBV7-9 and TRBJ1-1; possible D gene TRBD1, 6 bases. V dropped 3 bases and J dropped 3 bases, with 11 bases sitting between them. The length of the CDR3 is 14 residues. The germline V gene has CDR1 SEHNR and CDR2 FQNEAQ (reference sequence). CDR3 protein: CASSFGTLHTEAFF. The CDR3 DNA is TGTGCCAGCAGCTTCGGGACACTTCACACTGAAGCTTTCTTT. Full variable domain (rest looked up from reference TRBV7-9 and TRBJ1-1): DTGVSQNPRHKITKRGQNVTFRCDPISEHNRLYWYRQTLGQGPEFLTYFQNEAQLEKSRLLSDRFSAERPKGSFSTLEIQRTEQGDSAMYLCASSFGTLHTEAFFGQGTRLTVV.

The CDR3 DNA follows: TGTGCCAGCAGCGTAGGGCGGGAAGCGGGCATGAACACTGAAGCTTTCTTT. This gives the protein CASSVGREAGMNTEAFF. This chain uses TRBV9 with TRBJ1-1; D unclear. This CDR3 has 17 residues. The V and J ends lost 0 bases and 0 bases respectively, with 15 bases between them. The germline V gene encodes CDR1 SGDLS and CDR2 YYNGEE.

The chain carries TRBV2 and TRBJ1-2; no reliable D call. Germline V gives CDR1 SNHLY, CDR2 FYNNEI. Between the trimmed V and J ends, which lost 8 bases and 4 bases, there was a span of 14 bases. The CDR3 has 13 residues. This CDR3 reads CASLEVNGYGYTF. The CDR3 nucleotides read TGTGCCAGCCTTGAGGTAAATGGCTATGGCTACACCTTC. Supplemented by reference TRBV2 and TRBJ1-2, the full variable domain reads EPEVTQTPSHQVTQMGQEVILRCVPISNHLYFYWYRQILGQKVEFLVSFYNNEISEKSEIFDDQFSVERPDGSNFTLKIRSTKLEDSAMYFCASLEVNGYGYTFGSGTRLTVV.

This sequence joins TRBV27 and TRBJ2-1; 7 nucleotides agree with TRBD2. The CDR3 is made up of 16 amino acids. V shed 1 base and J 8 bases; nucleotides not matched to a gene: 11. Germline CDR1 MNHEY, CDR2 SMNVEV (reference sequence). The CDR3 nucleotides read TGTGCCAGCAGTTTATATCTGCGTGGGAGGGGTGATGAGCAGTTCTTC. Translated: CASSLYLRGRGDEQFF.

V usage is TRBV28 and J usage is TRBJ2-3; 7 nucleotides agree with TRBD1. Germline CDR1 is MDHEN and CDR2 is SYDVKM. The CDR3 sequence is 15 residues long. V shed 3 bases, J shed 4 bases, and the junction held 7 bases outside the gene matches. CDR3 sequence reads: CASSLLGGEADTQYF. CDR3 nucleotides: TGTGCCAGCAGTTTGTTAGGGGGCGAGGCAGATACGCAGTATTTT. The full variable domain, its missing parts supplied by reference TRBV28 and TRBJ2-3, is DVKVTQSSRYLVKRTGEKVFLECVQDMDHENMFWYRQDPGLGLRLIYFSYDVKMKEKGDIPEGYSVSREKKERFSLILESASTNQTSMYLCASSLLGGEADTQYFGPGTRLTVL.

The chain combines TRBV7-6 with TRBJ2-3, with 9 bases fitting TRBD2. V lost 1 base and J lost 0; bases outside the gene matches: 5. The CDR3 runs to 17 residues. The germline CDR1 and CDR2 sequences are SGHVS and FNYEAQ. The CDR3 protein is CASSLEAGGTSTDTQYF. DNA for the CDR3: TGTGCCAGCAGCTTAGAAGCGGGGGGCACTAGCACAGATACGCAGTATTTT.

The chain uses TRBV13 and TRBJ2-1; TRBD2 matches at 8 bases. V lost 10 bases to trimming and J lost 7 bases; unmatched junction nucleotides: 9. The CDR3 totals 13 residues. Germline CDR1 PRHDT, CDR2 FYEKMQ (reference sequence). CDR3 sequence (DNA): TGTGCCACCACGGGGGGGCAAAAAAATGAGCAGTTCTTC. Residues: CATTGGQKNEQFF.

The chain carries TRBV25-1 and TRBJ2-7; TRBD2 aligns across 11 bases. The CDR3 runs 14 residues. Germline CDR1 MGHDK, CDR2 SYGVNS. The trim removed 6 bases at V and 3 bases at J, leaving 4 bases unmatched. CDR3 sequence: CASRGTSGSYEQYF. The CDR3 DNA reads as TGTGCCAGCAGAGGTACTAGCGGGAGCTACGAGCAGTACTTC.

V usage is TRBV12-5 and J usage is TRBJ2-5; 7 bases are shared with TRBD1. V lost 5 bases and J lost 1; bases outside the gene matches: 4. Germline CDR1 LGHNT, CDR2 FRNRAP. The CDR3 has 14 amino acids. The CDR3 sequence: CASGTGTVQETQYF. DNA for the CDR3: TGTGCTAGTGGTACCGGGACAGTCCAAGAGACCCAGTACTTC.

The rearrangement joins TRBV19 to TRBJ1-2; 10 bases map to TRBD1. From germline, CDR1 is LNHDA and CDR2 SQIVND (reference sequence). The CDR3 contains 16 residues. J was trimmed by 8 bases and V by 2 bases; bases with no gene match: 11. The CDR3 coding sequence is TGTGCCAGTAGTATAACCCAGACAGGGGGCGCCGGGGGCTACACCTTC. It codes for CASSITQTGGAGGYTF.

This clone was recorded a few times. The rearrangement joins TRBV5-4 to TRBJ2-5, with TRBD1 matching over 8 bases. Trimming removed 4 bases from V and 5 bases from J; junction bases left unmatched: 13. The CDR3 spans 16 residues. From germline, CDR1 is SGHNT and CDR2 YYREEE (reference sequence). The CDR3 nucleotides are TGTGCCAGCAGCCAAGATCAGGGGACAGGTAGCGAGACCCAGTACTTC. This encodes CASSQDQGTGSETQYF. The variable domain in full, with the rest retrieved from reference TRBV5-4 and TRBJ2-5, is ETGVTQSPTHLIKTRGQQVTLRCSSQSGHNTVSWYQQALGQGPQFIFQYYREEENGRGNFPPRFSGLQFPNYSSELNVNALELDDSALYLCASSQDQGTGSETQYFGPGTRLLVL.

This clone was seen only a few times. The chain uses TRBV29-1 and TRBJ2-3, with D possibly TRBD1 on 5 matching bases. V was clipped by 3 bases and J by 2 bases, with 9 bases between them. The CDR3 covers 13 residues. Germline assignment: CDR1 SQVTM and CDR2 ANQGSEA. CDR3 DNA: TGCAGCGTTGACCAGGACAACACAGATACGCAGTATTTT. This sequence encodes CSVDQDNTDTQYF.

There are a few counts of this clone. This rearrangement joins TRBV6-1 to TRBJ2-1, with D possibly being TRBD2 (5 bases). CDR1 and CDR2 (germline): MNHNS, SASEGT. The V and J ends lost 10 bases and 3 bases respectively, with 10 bases between them. The CDR3 covers 12 residues. The CDR3 bases are TGTGCCATCGCCCGGGACTACAATGAGCAGTTCTTC. It translates to CAIARDYNEQFF.

The chain combines TRBV2 with TRBJ2-2; 7 bases align to TRBD2. From germline, CDR1 is SNHLY and CDR2 FYNNEI. V lost 6 bases to trimming and J lost 4 bases; unmatched junction nucleotides: 8. The CDR3 runs 15 residues. CDR3: CASRGGRGSTGELFF. CDR3 bases: TGTGCCAGCAGGGGGGGGAGAGGTAGCACCGGGGAGCTGTTTTTT.

The V and J genes are TRBV7-9 and TRBJ1-2; D is unclear. With 0 bases removed from V and 6 bases from J, the gap between germline ends came to 11 bases. The CDR3 totals 14 residues. Per germline, CDR1 SEHNR and CDR2 FQNEAQ (reference sequence). CDR3: CASSLADTGNGYTF. The CDR3 DNA reads TGTGCCAGCAGCTTAGCAGATACGGGGAATGGCTACACCTTC.

The chain uses TRBV6-5 and TRBJ2-7; tentatively, D is TRBD2 (5 bases). CDR1 and CDR2 from the germline V gene are MNHEY and SVGAGI. V was trimmed by 0 bases and J by 2 bases, leaving 11 bases between them. The CDR3 is 15 amino acids. CDR3 sequence reads: CASSYSGGLTYEQYF. The CDR3 coding sequence is TGTGCCAGCAGTTACTCGGGCGGGCTGACCTACGAGCAGTACTTC.

Only a few counts were recorded for this clone. This sequence joins TRBV5-1 and TRBJ1-1, with 8 bases identical to TRBD1. The germline gives CDR1 SGHRS, CDR2 YFSETQ. The CDR3 is made up of 14 amino acids. The V gene end was trimmed by 2 bases and the J gene end by 2 bases; junction bases not matched to a gene: 2. The CDR3 spells CASSFDRGNTEAFF. CDR3 sequence (DNA): TGCGCCAGCAGCTTTGACAGGGGCAACACTGAAGCTTTCTTT.

The V gene is TRBV4-2, the J gene TRBJ2-5; a weak D match, TRBD2 (5 bases). Germline assignment: CDR1 LGHNA and CDR2 YNFKEQ. V lost 0 bases and J 7 bases, leaving 6 bases between the germline ends. The CDR3 contains 12 residues. CDR3 bases: TGTGCCAGCAGCCAAGACAGCGGGACCCAGTACTTC. This gives the protein CASSQDSGTQYF.

The count of this clone is one. J is TRBJ1-1 and V is TRBV13; D is undetermined. Germline V CDR1 and CDR2: PRHDT, FYEKMQ (reference sequence). The CDR3 runs to 12 residues. Trimming pared 4 bases from V and 6 bases from J, leaving 9 bases between. As DNA, the CDR3 is TGTGCCAGCAGCTACAGAAACCCTGAAGCTTTCTTT. Translated, it gives CASSYRNPEAFF.

The CDR3 loop reads CASSQDIQVLSGYTF. The CDR3 DNA reads TGTGCCAGCAGCCAAGATATACAGGTCCTTAGCGGCTACACCTTC. This chain joins TRBV14 and TRBJ1-2; a possible D gene is TRBD1 (5 bases). The germline V and J ends were trimmed by 0 bases and 8 bases, with 16 bases remaining between them. The CDR3 length is 15 residues. CDR1 SGHDN and CDR2 FVKESK come from the germline V gene.

The chain couples TRBV6-1 to TRBJ1-5; 10 bases match TRBD1. This CDR3 has 14 amino acids. Germline V lookup: CDR1 MNHNS, CDR2 SASEGT. Losses at the gene ends were 6 bases for V and 5 bases for J; bases not matched to a gene: 4. CDR3 DNA: TGTGCCAGCAGGGTTGACAGGGGGCATCAGCCCCAGCATTTT. This encodes CASRVDRGHQPQHF.

V is TRBV4-2 and J is TRBJ2-5; 10 bases are a match to TRBD2. This CDR3 is 18 amino acids long. V trimming: 0 bases; J trimming: 4 bases; junction bases outside the gene matches: 11. Germline V gene sequence: CDR1 LGHNA, CDR2 YNFKEQ. DNA for the CDR3: TGTGCCAGCAGCCAAGAGGGCCCAGCGGGGGGGTTGGGAGAGACCCAGTACTTC. This translates into CASSQEGPAGGLGETQYF.

The chain uses TRBV7-2 and TRBJ2-1, with 10 bases aligning to TRBD2. The germline gives CDR1 SGHTA, CDR2 FQGNSA. The V gene end was trimmed by 6 bases and the J gene end by 8 bases; junction bases not matched to a gene: 10. The CDR3 length is 15 residues. The CDR3 DNA reads TGTGCCAGCAGAATCTGGACTAGCGGTCCCCATGAGCAGTTCTTC. This encodes CASRIWTSGPHEQFF.